The present T cell receptor (beta chain) was sequenced within a study of blood T cells in healthy people across ages. From germline, CDR1 is ENHRY and CDR2 SYGVKD. Trimming pared 2 bases from V and 8 bases from J, leaving 13 bases between. This CDR3 is 14 amino acids long. The second PCR ran roughly 6 to 12 cycles with a sample-barcoded 5' primer and J-beta primers. One entry per CDR3 protein results from TCRdb running MiXCR on the 5' RACE reads. The table shows hundreds of thousands of distinct CDR3 sequences, with roughly 58% occurring only once. Sample: blood. This chain connects TRBV10-3 to TRBJ2-1, with D tentatively TRBD1 (6 bases). The TCR originated in a man aged 55 to 70 in good health. The CDR3 reads CAISEEQGPDEQFF. The CDR3 coding sequence is TGTGCCATCAGTGAGGAACAGGGACCCGATGAGCAGTTCTTC.